These 27 T cell receptor beta chains share one sample of origin, sequenced in a study of PD-L1 blockade in urothelial cancer. Only in-frame clones appear in the TCRdb table, and some are missing; sequencing was by immunoSEQ multiplex PCR. Of roughly 100,000 clones in the sample, roughly 84% were seen once. Sequences were derived from PBMCs, sampled around atezolizumab (anti-PD-L1) treatment. The receptors derive from a man between 45 and 60 years old with urothelial cancer.

The rearrangement uses TRBV5-1 and TRBJ2-1; 9 nucleotides align to TRBD1. With V trimmed by 4 bases and J by 5 bases, 4 bases remained unmatched. Per germline, CDR1 SGHRS and CDR2 YFSETQ. CDR3 length equals 14 residues. DNA of the CDR3: TGCGCCAGCAGCAGGGGGACAGGGAACAATGAGCAGTTCTTC. Translating gives CASSRGTGNNEQFF.

The V gene is TRBV2, the J gene TRBJ2-3, with 8 bases identical to TRBD2. Germline V lookup: CDR1 SNHLY, CDR2 FYNNEI. The length of the CDR3 is 15 residues. Unmatched junction bases numbered 5, after V lost 6 bases and J lost 0 bases. This CDR3 reads CASRLSSGSTDTQYF. As DNA, the CDR3 is TGTGCCAGCAGACTTTCTAGCGGGAGCACAGATACGCAGTATTTT.

The V and J genes are TRBV5-4 and TRBJ2-3; the D gene is possibly TRBD2 (6 bases). Germline V lookup: CDR1 SGHNT, CDR2 YYREEE (reference sequence). The CDR3 length is 12 residues. Trimming pared 4 bases from V and 8 bases from J, leaving 11 bases between. The chain's CDR3 is CASSVEGPTQYF. Here the CDR3 DNA reads TGTGCCAGCAGCGTGGAGGGGCCTACGCAGTATTTT. Supplemented by reference TRBV5-4 and TRBJ2-3, the full variable domain reads ETGVTQSPTHLIKTRGQQVTLRCSSQSGHNTVSWYQQALGQGPQFIFQYYREEENGRGNFPPRFSGLQFPNYSSELNVNALELDDSALYLCASSVEGPTQYFGPGTRLTVL.

The rearrangement joins TRBV18 to TRBJ1-1; tentatively, D is TRBD1 (6 bases). V was trimmed by 0 bases and J by 6 bases, leaving 14 bases between them. Germline V CDR1 and CDR2: KGHSH, LQKENI. This CDR3 has 15 residues. CDR3 sequence reads: CASSPPSRGLPEAFF. DNA for the CDR3: TGTGCCAGCTCACCACCATCCAGGGGTCTCCCTGAAGCTTTCTTT. The full variable domain, rest sourced from reference TRBV18 and TRBJ1-1, is NAGVMQNPRHLVRRRGQEARLRCSPMKGHSHVYWYRQLPEEGLKFMVYLQKENIIDESGMPKERFSAEFPKEGPSILRIQQVVRGDSAAYFCASSPPSRGLPEAFFGQGTRLTVV.

The V and J genes are TRBV28 and TRBJ2-2; 12 nucleotides agree with TRBD1. The CDR3 contains 14 residues. Germline assignment: CDR1 MDHEN and CDR2 SYDVKM. V lost 8 bases and J lost 7; bases outside the gene matches: 5. In nucleotides, the CDR3 is TGTGCCAGCCGAGGGACAGGGGGCAACGGGGAGCTGTTTTTT. As protein: CASRGTGGNGELFF.

The genes are TRBV10-3 and TRBJ2-7, with 16 bases aligning to TRBD2. Germline V gene lookup returns CDR1 ENHRY and CDR2 SYGVKD. After removal of 5 bases from V and 5 bases from J, the junction contained 9 bases not matched to a gene. The CDR3 spans 17 residues. The CDR3 DNA reads TGTGCCATCAGTCCGGGACTAGCGGGAGGGAGTAGAAACGAGCAGTACTTC. Protein product: CAISPGLAGGSRNEQYF.

This chain joins TRBV6-5 and TRBJ1-1; possibly TRBD1 for D (6 bases). Germline CDR1 is MNHEY and CDR2 is SVGAGI. The CDR3 spans 15 residues. V was pared by 6 bases and J by 4 bases, with 18 bases between. The CDR3 region is CASRPDRSEFTEAFF. CDR3 nucleotide sequence: TGTGCCAGCAGGCCGGACAGATCCGAATTCACTGAAGCTTTCTTT.

This chain connects TRBV7-8 to TRBJ2-3; the match to TRBD2 covers 8 bases. Trimming at V came to 2 bases and at J to 5 bases, leaving 15 bases not matched to a gene. The germline V gene encodes CDR1 SGHVS and CDR2 FQNEAQ. This CDR3 has 18 amino acids. CDR3 protein: CASSLTDSGITIVDTQYF. For the CDR3, the DNA is TGTGCCAGCAGCTTAACCGATAGCGGGATCACCATTGTAGATACGCAGTATTTT.

The CDR3 bases are TGTGCCAGCAGCCCCCATAGCGACCAAGAGACCCAGTACTTC. It encodes CASSPHSDQETQYF. The chain couples TRBV11-3 to TRBJ2-5; maybe TRBD2 (5 bases). CDR1 SGHNT and CDR2 YENEEA come from the germline V gene. The V end lost 5 bases, the J end lost 0 bases, and 10 bases lay between the germline ends. The length of the CDR3 is 14 residues. The whole variable domain, filled in from reference TRBV11-3 and TRBJ2-5, reads EAGVVQSPRYKIIEKKQPVAFWCNPISGHNTLYWYLQNLGQGPELLIRYENEEAVDDSQLPKDRFSAERLKGVDSTLKIQPAELGDSAVYLCASSPHSDQETQYFGPGTRLLVL.

The chain combines TRBV20-1 with TRBJ2-7, with TRBD2 as a possible D gene (6 bases). This CDR3 contains 11 residues. Germline assignment: CDR1 DFQATT and CDR2 SNEGSKA (reference sequence). The CDR3 coding sequence is TGCACGGGACTTCTCTCCTACGAGCAGTACTTC. Translation: CTGLLSYEQYF.

The chain links TRBV19 to TRBJ1-4; D gene ambiguous. This CDR3 spans 11 amino acids. Germline V gene lookup returns CDR1 LNHDA and CDR2 SQIVND (reference sequence). The V end lost 6 bases, the J end lost 7 bases, and 6 bases lay between the germline ends. CDR3 DNA sequence: TGTGCCAGTAGCACGAGTGAAAAACTGTTTTTT. Protein product: CASSTSEKLFF.

V and J are TRBV14 and TRBJ1-2; the match to TRBD1 covers 9 bases. Germline CDR1 is SGHDN and CDR2 is FVKESK. J lost 7 bases, V lost 4 bases, and 16 bases had no gene match. The CDR3 is made up of 17 amino acids. The CDR3 protein is CASSLKRGQGVERGYTF. The DNA of the CDR3 is TGTGCCAGCAGCCTCAAAAGGGGACAGGGAGTAGAACGTGGCTACACCTTC. Together with reference TRBV14 and TRBJ1-2, the CDR3 gives the full variable domain: EAGVTQFPSHSVIEKGQTVTLRCDPISGHDNLYWYRRVMGKEIKFLLHFVKESKQDESGMPNNRFLAERTGGTYSTLKVQPAELEDSGVYFCASSLKRGQGVERGYTFGSGTRLTVV.

V and J are TRBV6-1 and TRBJ2-7; TRBD2 agrees at 9 bases. CDR1 and CDR2 (germline): MNHNS, SASEGT. This CDR3 has 15 amino acids. The V segment lost 6 bases and the J segment 0 bases; nucleotides outside the gene matches: 6. CDR3 residues: CASRPGLALSYEQYF. CDR3 in DNA: TGTGCCAGCAGACCAGGACTAGCGCTCTCCTACGAGCAGTACTTC.

V and J are TRBV5-1 and TRBJ2-1, with D possibly matching TRBD2 (6 bases). Trimming stripped 5 bases from V and 14 bases from J, with 20 bases between. In germline, CDR1 is SGHRS, CDR2 YFSETQ. The CDR3 length is 13 residues. The CDR3 region is CASRTDISGLKFF. The CDR3 bases are TGCGCCAGCAGGACAGATATTAGCGGATTAAAGTTCTTC.

The chain has TRBV5-6 and TRBJ1-1; tentatively, D is TRBD1 (5 bases). The V gene lost 0 bases and the J gene lost 8 bases, with 17 bases spanning the gap. From germline, CDR1 is SGHDT and CDR2 YYEEEE. CDR3 length equals 15 residues. The CDR3 coding sequence is TGTGCCAGCAGCTTGGGTGGGGCGGGGACGATGGAAGCTTTCTTT. Protein sequence: CASSLGGAGTMEAFF.

The J gene is TRBJ2-1, the V gene TRBV28; 8 nucleotides agree with TRBD2. In germline, CDR1 is MDHEN, CDR2 SYDVKM. The CDR3 is 16 amino acids. J gave up 5 bases and V 4 bases, and 10 bases lay outside the gene matches. Here the CDR3 reads CASSSHEREINNEQFF. The CDR3 DNA sequence: TGTGCCAGCAGTTCCCATGAGCGGGAGATTAACAATGAGCAGTTCTTC.

The chain has TRBV27 and TRBJ1-6; D ambiguous. Germline assignment: CDR1 MNHEY and CDR2 SMNVEV (reference sequence). This CDR3 has 14 residues. V lost 2 bases and J lost 7, with 9 bases in between. CDR3 region: CASSLTVLNSPLHF. CDR3 in DNA: TGTGCCAGCAGTTTAACGGTACTCAATTCACCCCTCCACTTT.

This clone has a handful of counts. The rearrangement joins TRBV7-9 to TRBJ2-1; 13 bases are a match to TRBD2. CDR1 SEHNR and CDR2 FQNEAQ come from the germline V gene (reference sequence). The ends lost 1 base at V and 6 bases at J; junction bases unmatched: 9. The length of the CDR3 is 18 residues. This CDR3 reads CASSLELAGGPRINEQFF. CDR3 sequence (DNA): TGTGCCAGCAGCTTAGAACTAGCGGGAGGGCCTAGGATCAATGAGCAGTTCTTC.

The count of this clone is one. One end of the junction does not line up with germline, which may come from a read error. This chain joins TRBV28 and TRBJ2-7, with TRBD2 identical over 8 bases. CDR1 and CDR2 (germline): MDHEN, SYDVKM. The CDR3 length is 14 residues. CDR3 loop: CASKGSTSGNSRDF. The CDR3 bases are TGTGCCAGCAAAGGCTCCACTAGCGGCAATTCCCGGGACTTC.

This CDR3 reads CASSPRDEQYF. The CDR3 DNA reads as TGTGCCAGCTCACCGAGGGACGAGCAGTACTTC. This chain joins TRBV18 and TRBJ2-7; TRBD2 is a possible D gene (5 bases). Germline-derived CDR1 and CDR2 are KGHSH and LQKENI. The CDR3 sequence is 11 residues long. Between the trimmed V and J ends, which lost 3 bases and 5 bases, there was a span of 5 bases.

The CDR3: CSVVGTSGTSRPYNEQFF. CDR3 DNA sequence: TGCAGCGTTGTTGGGACTAGCGGGACTAGCCGACCCTACAATGAGCAGTTCTTC. The V gene is TRBV29-1, the J gene TRBJ2-1, with 13 bases fitting TRBD2. The CDR3 runs 18 residues. V lost 4 bases, J lost 2 bases, and 11 bases stayed unmatched. CDR1 SQVTM and CDR2 ANQGSEA come from the germline V gene.

The rearrangement uses TRBV30 and TRBJ2-3, with TRBD1 as a possible D gene (7 bases). V lost 0 bases and J 2 bases, leaving 18 bases between the germline ends. Germline CDR1 is GTSNPN and CDR2 is SVGIG (reference sequence). CDR3 size: 17 residues. For the CDR3, the DNA is TGTGCCTGGAGTGTAGGGGGCTATAGCGGATACACAGATACGCAGTATTTT. It codes for CAWSVGGYSGYTDTQYF. The full variable domain, its missing parts supplied by reference TRBV30 and TRBJ2-3, is SQTIHQWPATLVQPVGSPLSLECTVEGTSNPNLYWYRQAAGRGLQLLFYSVGIGQISSEVPQNLSASRPQDRQFILSSKKLLLSDSGFYLCAWSVGGYSGYTDTQYFGPGTRLTVL.

This sequence joins TRBV28 and TRBJ2-7; D not resolved. This CDR3 spans 11 amino acids. Deletions cut 4 bases from V and 4 bases from J, with 5 bases between. Germline CDR1 is MDHEN and CDR2 is SYDVKM. The CDR3 DNA sequence: TGTGCCAGCAGTTCCCATTACGAGCAGTACTTC. It specifies CASSSHYEQYF.

This sequence joins TRBV2 and TRBJ2-7, with D perhaps matching TRBD2 (6 bases). V dropped 0 bases and J dropped 4 bases, with 13 bases sitting between them. The CDR3 extends over 15 amino acids. Germline values: CDR1 SNHLY, CDR2 FYNNEI. CDR3 bases: TGTGCCAGCAGTGAAGCTTCTCTAGCGTTTTACGAGCAGTACTTC. Its translation is CASSEASLAFYEQYF.

V is TRBV28 and J is TRBJ1-2; a weak D match, TRBD1 (5 bases). The CDR3 length is 14 residues. V was cut by 6 bases and J by 2 bases, with 13 bases left in between. CDR1 is MDHEN and CDR2 is SYDVKM in the germline V gene. Here the CDR3 reads CASRSADRNYGYTF. The DNA for the CDR3 is TGTGCCAGCAGGTCCGCAGACAGAAACTATGGCTACACCTTC.

The chain couples TRBV29-1 to TRBJ1-5, with 9 bases that match TRBD1. There are 13 residues in the CDR3. The germline V gene has CDR1 SQVTM and CDR2 ANQGSEA. After removal of 5 bases from V and 5 bases from J, the junction contained 4 bases not matched to a gene. Here the CDR3 reads CSVRDREYQPQHF. The CDR3 nucleotides read TGCAGCGTTAGGGACAGGGAGTATCAGCCCCAGCATTTT.

This chain connects TRBV5-4 to TRBJ1-1; D ambiguous. This CDR3 comprises 14 residues. V was pared by 0 bases and J by 3 bases, with 9 bases between. The germline V gene encodes CDR1 SGHNT and CDR2 YYREEE (reference sequence). The CDR3 DNA sequence: TGTGCCAGCAGCTTGGCCCGCGGTGACACTGAAGCTTTCTTT. It specifies CASSLARGDTEAFF.